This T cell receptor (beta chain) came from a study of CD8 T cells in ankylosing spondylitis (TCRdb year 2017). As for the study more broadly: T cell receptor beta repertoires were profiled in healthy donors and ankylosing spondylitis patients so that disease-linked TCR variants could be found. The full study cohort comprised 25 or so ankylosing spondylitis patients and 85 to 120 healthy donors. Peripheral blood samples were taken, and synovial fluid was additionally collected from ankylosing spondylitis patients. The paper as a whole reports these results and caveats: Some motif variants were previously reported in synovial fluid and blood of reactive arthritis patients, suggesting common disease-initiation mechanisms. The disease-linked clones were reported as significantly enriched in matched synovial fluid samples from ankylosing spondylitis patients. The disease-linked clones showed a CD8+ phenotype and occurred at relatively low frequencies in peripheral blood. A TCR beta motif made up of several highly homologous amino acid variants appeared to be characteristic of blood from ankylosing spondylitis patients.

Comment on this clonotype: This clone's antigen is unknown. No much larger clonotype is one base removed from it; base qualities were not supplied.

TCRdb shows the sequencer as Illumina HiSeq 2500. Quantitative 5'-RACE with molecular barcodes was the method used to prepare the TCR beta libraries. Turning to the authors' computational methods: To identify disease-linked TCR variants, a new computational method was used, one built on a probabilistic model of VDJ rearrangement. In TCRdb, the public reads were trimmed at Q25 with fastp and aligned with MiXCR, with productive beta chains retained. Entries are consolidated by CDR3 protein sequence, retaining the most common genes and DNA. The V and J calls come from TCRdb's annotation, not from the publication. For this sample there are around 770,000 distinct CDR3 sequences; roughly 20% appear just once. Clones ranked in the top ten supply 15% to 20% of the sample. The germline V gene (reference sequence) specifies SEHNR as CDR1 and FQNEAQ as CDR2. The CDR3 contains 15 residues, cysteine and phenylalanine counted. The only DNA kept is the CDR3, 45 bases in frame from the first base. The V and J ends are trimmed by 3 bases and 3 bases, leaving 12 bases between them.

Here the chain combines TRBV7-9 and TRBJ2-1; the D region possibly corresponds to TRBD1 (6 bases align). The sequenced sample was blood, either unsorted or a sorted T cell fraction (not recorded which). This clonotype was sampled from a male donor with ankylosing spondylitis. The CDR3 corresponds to CASSFPGVDYNEQFF. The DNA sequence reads TGTGCCAGCAGCTTCCCAGGGGTGGACTACAATGAGCAGTTCTTC.